Each of the 27 T cell receptor beta chains below was sequenced from the same sample in a study of control samples from healthy donors and cancer patients. Sequenced by immunoSEQ multiplex PCR; TCRdb stores in-frame clones only, minus some. Of under 200,000 clones in the sample, about 94% were seen once. Sequences were obtained from blood. The source is a woman aged 40 to 50 in good health.

This clone rates as large (0.1 to 1%). The chain is built from TRBV7-9 and TRBJ1-6; 9 bases agree with TRBD1. Germline-derived CDR1 and CDR2 are SEHNR and FQNEAQ (reference sequence). V was clipped by 5 bases and J by 9 bases; unmatched bases: 14. The CDR3 is 17 amino acids. DNA for the CDR3: TGTGCCAGCAGCCTACACGACCGACAGGGGGTGGGTTCACCCCTCCACTTT. This codes for CASSLHDRQGVGSPLHF.

V and J are TRBV10-3 and TRBJ1-6, with a possible D match to TRBD1 (6 bases). The CDR3 length is 15 residues. V shed 2 bases and J shed 6 bases, with 11 bases lying between them. The V gene's germline CDR1 is ENHRY and CDR2 SYGVKD. The CDR3 bases are TGTGCCATCAGTGAGCTACAGGGTGGTAATTCACCCCTCCACTTT. This encodes CAISELQGGNSPLHF.

The chain couples TRBV6-2 or TRBV6-3 to TRBJ2-1, with no clear D. V shed 0 bases and J shed 5 bases, with 14 bases lying between them. The germline CDR1 and CDR2 sequences are MNHEY and SVGEGT. This CDR3 comprises 16 residues. The CDR3 DNA reads as TGTGCCAGCAGTTACTCGGGGTTTTCGGGCGACAATGAGCAGTTCTTC. It is translated as CASSYSGFSGDNEQFF.

This clone was counted a single time. This chain uses TRBV3-1 (or the pseudogene TRBV3-2) with TRBJ1-5; D gene uncertain. CDR1 is LGHDT, CDR2 YNNKEL, per germline (reference sequence). Between the trimmed V and J ends, which lost 4 bases and 11 bases, there was a span of 15 bases. The CDR3 loop spans 13 amino acids. The CDR3 is CASSRGLLETQHF. In nucleotides, the CDR3 is TGTGCCAGCAGCCGAGGGTTACTAGAGACCCAGCATTTT.

The genes are TRBV6-4 and TRBJ1-1, with D possibly matching TRBD1 (6 bases). This CDR3 is built from 13 residues. Trimming took off 6 bases at V and 6 bases at J, with 14 bases between the two ends. Germline V gene sequence: CDR1 MRHNA, CDR2 SNTAGT. The CDR3 nucleotides are TGTGCCAGCAGGGAACAGGGAGGAGCTGAAGCTTTCTTT. It yields the protein CASREQGGAEAFF.

V gene TRBV18 combines with J gene TRBJ1-5; TRBD1 is a possible D gene (6 bases). CDR1 is KGHSH and CDR2 is LQKENI in the germline V gene. V lost 5 bases and J lost 11, with 22 bases in between. The CDR3 covers 15 residues. The CDR3 DNA reads TGTGCCAGCTCAACCCGGGACGGACAGTTTTCAGCCCAGCATTTT. Protein sequence: CASSTRDGQFSAQHF.

CDR3: CASSPTVNTEAFF. The CDR3 DNA follows: TGTGCCAGCAGCCCGACAGTGAACACTGAAGCTTTCTTT. The chain has TRBV9 and TRBJ1-1; a possible D gene is TRBD1 (5 bases). Germline CDR1 is SGDLS and CDR2 is YYNGEE. CDR3 length equals 13 residues. Deletions cut 4 bases from V and 0 bases from J, with 7 bases between. Full variable domain (remainder filled in from reference TRBV9 and TRBJ1-1): DSGVTQTPKHLITATGQRVTLRCSPRSGDLSVYWYQQSLDQGLQFLIQYYNGEERAKGNILERFSAQQFPDLHSELNLSSLELGDSALYFCASSPTVNTEAFFGQGTRLTVV.

This chain links TRBV6-2 or TRBV6-3 with TRBJ2-1; D is ambiguous. Germline CDR1 reads MNHEY; CDR2 reads SVGEGT. The ends were cut back, 2 bases at V and 4 bases at J, with 6 bases in the middle. This CDR3 spans 13 amino acids. The CDR3 region is CASSYESYNEQFF. The CDR3 region has the DNA TGTGCCAGCAGTTACGAGAGTTACAATGAGCAGTTCTTC.

The V call is TRBV3-1 (or the pseudogene TRBV3-2), the J call TRBJ1-1; D ambiguous. CDR1 LGHDT and CDR2 YNNKEL come from the germline V gene (reference sequence). This CDR3 has 13 amino acids. V lost 3 bases and J lost 1, with 6 bases in between. The CDR3 loop is CASSQVANTEAFF. CDR3 nucleotides: TGTGCCAGCAGCCAGGTCGCGAACACTGAAGCTTTCTTT.

This clone was found once. The chain is built from TRBV5-4 and TRBJ2-5, with D possibly matching TRBD1 (6 bases). This CDR3 comprises 14 residues. Trimming removed 1 base from V and 5 bases from J, with 12 bases in between. The germline CDR1 and CDR2 sequences are SGHNT and YYREEE (reference sequence). CDR3 DNA sequence: TGTGCCAGCAGCTTGACAGGGACGACCGAGACCCAGTACTTC. Its translation is CASSLTGTTETQYF.

V gene TRBV3-1 (or the pseudogene TRBV3-2) combines with J gene TRBJ2-7; D unresolved. The CDR3 contains 11 residues. Germline CDR1 LGHDT, CDR2 YNNKEL (reference sequence). V was clipped by 5 bases and J by 9 bases, with 11 bases between them. The CDR3 DNA follows: TGTGCCAGCAGCTGGGAAGAATCGCAGTACTTC. Amino acids: CASSWEESQYF.

The CDR3 region is CASSQVQTNTEAFF. DNA for the CDR3: TGTGCCAGCAGCCAAGTTCAGACGAACACTGAAGCTTTCTTT. The gene calls are TRBV3-1 (or the pseudogene TRBV3-2) and TRBJ1-1, with D hard to call. The CDR3 is 14 residues long. V lost 1 base and J lost 1, with 7 bases in between. CDR1 LGHDT and CDR2 YNNKEL come from the germline V gene (reference sequence).

The gene calls are TRBV29-1 and TRBJ1-2; 7 bases line up with TRBD1. This CDR3 is 12 amino acids long. Germline V CDR1 and CDR2: SQVTM, ANQGSEA. V shed 6 bases and J 8 bases; nucleotides not matched to a gene: 9. The CDR3 sequence is CSVYRGTGGYTF. The DNA of the CDR3 is TGCAGCGTATACAGGGGAACTGGCGGCTACACCTTC.

The chain is built from TRBV4-3 and TRBJ1-1, with 8 nucleotides matching TRBD1. Germline trimming cut 0 bases from V and 3 bases from J; bases unmatched to any gene: 6. CDR3 length equals 16 residues. Germline CDR1 is LGHNA and CDR2 is YSLEER. The chain's CDR3 is CASSQEFRQGYTEAFF. The DNA of the CDR3 is TGCGCCAGCAGCCAAGAATTCAGACAGGGGTACACTGAAGCTTTCTTT.

The chain recombines TRBV12-3 or TRBV12-4 with TRBJ1-3; no clear D. V was clipped by 6 bases and J by 0 bases, with 6 bases between them. The CDR3 is 13 residues long. This CDR3 reads CASRPSSGNTIYF. CDR3 sequence (DNA): TGTGCCAGCAGACCCAGCTCTGGAAACACCATATATTTT.

This chain connects TRBV5-5 to TRBJ2-5; TRBD2 matches at 10 bases. Germline loops: CDR1 SGHKS, CDR2 YYEKEE (reference sequence). The V gene end was trimmed by 0 bases and the J gene end by 2 bases; junction bases not matched to a gene: 1. CDR3 length: 15 residues. This CDR3 reads CASSLELAGQETQYF. Here the CDR3 DNA reads TGTGCCAGCAGCTTGGAACTAGCGGGGCAAGAGACCCAGTACTTC.

The rearrangement uses TRBV3-1 (or the pseudogene TRBV3-2) and TRBJ2-5; 11 bases are a match to TRBD2. Germline V gene sequence: CDR1 LGHDT, CDR2 YNNKEL (reference sequence). This CDR3 spans 18 amino acids. The V segment lost 1 base and the J segment 2 bases; nucleotides outside the gene matches: 9. The DNA for the CDR3 is TGTGCCAGCAGCCAAGGCCTTAGCGGGGGGGGGCCGCAAGAGACCCAGTACTTC. Translated, it gives CASSQGLSGGGPQETQYF.

This sequence joins TRBV4-1 and TRBJ1-3, with D uncertain. The V end was cut by 4 bases, the J end by 4 bases, with 14 bases between. The germline V gene encodes CDR1 MGHRA and CDR2 YSYEKL. The CDR3 is made up of 15 amino acids. CDR3 sequence reads: CASSLAPQRGNTIYF. For the CDR3, the DNA is TGCGCCAGCAGCCTGGCCCCACAAAGAGGAAACACCATATATTTT.

The rearrangement uses TRBV4-2 and TRBJ1-3; no definite D call. The CDR3 covers 12 residues. V was trimmed by 7 bases and J by 1 base, leaving 5 bases between them. CDR1 and CDR2 from the germline V gene are LGHNA and YNFKEQ. CDR3 amino acids: CASIGSGNTIYF. The CDR3 region has the DNA TGTGCCAGCATCGGTTCTGGAAACACCATATATTTT.

This sequence joins TRBV29-1 and TRBJ2-3; TRBD2 matches 8 bases. V lost 6 bases and J lost 2; bases outside the gene matches: 10. The CDR3 loop spans 15 amino acids. Germline lookup yields CDR1 SQVTM and CDR2 ANQGSEA. CDR3 residues: CSVGGVEGFTDTQYF. CDR3 sequence (DNA): TGCAGCGTCGGGGGGGTTGAGGGATTCACAGATACGCAGTATTTT.

The CDR3 sequence is CASSLFISGRGSSYNEQFF. The CDR3 DNA is TGTGCCAGCAGCTTGTTTATCAGCGGGAGGGGAAGCTCCTACAATGAGCAGTTCTTC. This chain links TRBV5-4 with TRBJ2-1; 10 bases are a match to TRBD2. This CDR3 is built from 19 residues. The V gene's germline CDR1 is SGHNT and CDR2 YYREEE (reference sequence). The V and J ends lost 1 base and 0 bases, in that order; junction bases with no gene match: 10.

V and J are TRBV19 and TRBJ1-1; 10 bases fit TRBD1. CDR1 and CDR2 from the germline V gene are LNHDA and SQIVND (reference sequence). The CDR3 runs to 14 residues. Unmatched junction bases numbered 8, after V lost 6 bases and J lost 7 bases. CDR3 residues: CASSLGTGESEAFF. The CDR3 DNA follows: TGTGCCAGTAGCTTAGGGACAGGGGAAAGTGAAGCTTTCTTT.

V gene TRBV5-4 combines with J gene TRBJ2-5, with a weak D call TRBD1 (6 bases). Germline V gene data show CDR1 as SGHNT and CDR2 as YYREEE (reference sequence). CDR3 length equals 16 residues. V lost 4 bases to trimming and J lost 1 base, with 17 bases between them. CDR3 amino acids: CASSPRGLVGQETQYF. As DNA, the CDR3 is TGTGCCAGCAGCCCGAGGGGGTTGGTTGGCCAAGAGACCCAGTACTTC.

This clone was detected a few times. The chain carries TRBV21-1 and TRBJ1-5. TRBV21-1 is given as a pseudogene. The CDR3 extends over 14 amino acids. CDR3 protein: CASPPFYSNQPQHF. The CDR3 DNA is TGTGCCAGCCCGCCATTTTATAGCAATCAGCCCCAGCATTTT.

The rearrangement uses TRBV6-5 and TRBJ2-2, with D possibly being TRBD2 (6 bases). V lost 6 bases to trimming and J lost 7 bases, with 15 bases between them. The CDR3 is made up of 14 amino acids. CDR1 is MNHEY and CDR2 is SVGAGI in the germline V gene. The CDR3 nucleotides are TGTGCCAGCAGGGGACTGGGGTGGGGCGGGGAGCTGTTTTTT. Encoded protein: CASRGLGWGGELFF.

The rearrangement uses TRBV2 and TRBJ2-1; the D call may be TRBD1 or TRBD2 (5 bases each). V shed 5 bases and J shed 7 bases, with 15 bases lying between them. CDR3 length equals 14 residues. Germline assignment: CDR1 SNHLY and CDR2 FYNNEI. This CDR3 is CASSLAGGGNEQFF. The CDR3 DNA reads as TGTGCCAGCAGTCTGGCGGGTGGGGGTAATGAGCAGTTCTTC. The entire variable domain, with the rest obtained from reference TRBV2 and TRBJ2-1, is as follows: EPEVTQTPSHQVTQMGQEVILRCVPISNHLYFYWYRQILGQKVEFLVSFYNNEISEKSEIFDDQFSVERPDGSNFTLKIRSTKLEDSAMYFCASSLAGGGNEQFFGPGTRLTVL.

This rearrangement joins TRBV6-6 to TRBJ1-6; a weak D match, TRBD1 (5 bases). V was trimmed by 2 bases and J by 7 bases, leaving 9 bases between them. Germline values: CDR1 MNHNY, CDR2 SVGAGI (reference sequence). The CDR3 runs to 14 residues. The CDR3, as DNA: TGTGCCAGCAGTTACCAGGGTGCAAATTCACCCCTCCACTTT. It translates to CASSYQGANSPLHF.